The clone carrying this T cell receptor beta chain has only a few counts. Its specificity is not known. The data were taken from a study of OX40 agonist ivuxolimab in advanced cancers. Study overall: Among those enrolled, mean age was 60 years (range about 23 to 79) and approximately 83% were male. Findings and limits, study-wide: A proportion of nonresponders additionally exhibited low normalized T-cell clonal expansion.

Trimming took 4 bases from V and 2 from J, leaving 11 bases between them. CDR1 and CDR2 (germline): SGHKS, YYEKEE (reference sequence). CDR3 length equals 14 residues. Clones were sequenced by immunoSEQ multiplex PCR, and TCRdb holds only the in-frame ones, with some missing. This table holds roughly 55,000 clones, approximately 80% found once. The source material was CD4+ or CD8+ T cells sorted from blood, sampled in a trial of the OX40 agonist ivuxolimab. V usage is TRBV5-5 and J usage is TRBJ2-3; D call uncertain. This receptor was taken from an adult with an advanced solid tumor such as melanoma, head and neck, liver or kidney cancer. The DNA of the CDR3 is TGTGCCAGCAGCCTCGTTGGGTCCACAGATACGCAGTATTTT. This codes for CASSLVGSTDTQYF.